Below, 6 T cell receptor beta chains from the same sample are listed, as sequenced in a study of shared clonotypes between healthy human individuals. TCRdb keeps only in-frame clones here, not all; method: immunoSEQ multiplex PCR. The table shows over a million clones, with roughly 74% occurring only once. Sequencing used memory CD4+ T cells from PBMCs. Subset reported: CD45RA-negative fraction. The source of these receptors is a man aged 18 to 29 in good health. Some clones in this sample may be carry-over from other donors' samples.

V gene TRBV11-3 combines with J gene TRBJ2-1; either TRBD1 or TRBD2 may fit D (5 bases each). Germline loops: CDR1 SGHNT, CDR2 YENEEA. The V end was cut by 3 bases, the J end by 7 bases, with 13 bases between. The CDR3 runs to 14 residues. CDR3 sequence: CASSFAGTGNEQFF. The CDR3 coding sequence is TGTGCCAGCAGCTTTGCAGGGACGGGAAATGAGCAGTTCTTC.

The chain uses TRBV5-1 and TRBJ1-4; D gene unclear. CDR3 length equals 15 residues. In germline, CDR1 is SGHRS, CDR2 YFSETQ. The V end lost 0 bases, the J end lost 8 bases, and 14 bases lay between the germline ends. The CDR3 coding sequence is TGCGCCAGCAGCTTGGCCGGGGTCCGTCGAGAAAAACTGTTTTTT. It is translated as CASSLAGVRREKLFF. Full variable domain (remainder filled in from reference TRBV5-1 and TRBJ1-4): KAGVTQTPRYLIKTRGQQVTLSCSPISGHRSVSWYQQTPGQGLQFLFEYFSETQRNKGNFPGRFSGRQFSNSRSEMNVSTLELGDSALYLCASSLAGVRREKLFFGSGTQLSVL.

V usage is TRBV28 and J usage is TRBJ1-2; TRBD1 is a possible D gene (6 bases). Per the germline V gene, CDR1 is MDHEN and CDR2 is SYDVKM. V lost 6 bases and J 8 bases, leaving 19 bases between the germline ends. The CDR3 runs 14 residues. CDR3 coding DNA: TGTGCCAGCAGAGGAGGGCCCCAGGGGTGGGGCTACACCTTC. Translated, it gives CASRGGPQGWGYTF.

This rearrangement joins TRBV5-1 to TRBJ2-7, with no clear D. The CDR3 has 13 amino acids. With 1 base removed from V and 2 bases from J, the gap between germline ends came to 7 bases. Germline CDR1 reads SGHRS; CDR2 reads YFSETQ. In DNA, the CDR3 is TGCGCCAGCAGCTTGACCTCCCCCTACGAGCAGTACTTC. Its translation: CASSLTSPYEQYF.

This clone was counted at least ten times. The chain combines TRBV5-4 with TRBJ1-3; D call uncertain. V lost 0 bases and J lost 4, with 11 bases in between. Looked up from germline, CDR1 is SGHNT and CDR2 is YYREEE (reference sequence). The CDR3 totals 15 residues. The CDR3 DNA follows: TGTGCCAGCAGCTTGGACAGCGTCACAGGAAACACCATATATTTT. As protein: CASSLDSVTGNTIYF.

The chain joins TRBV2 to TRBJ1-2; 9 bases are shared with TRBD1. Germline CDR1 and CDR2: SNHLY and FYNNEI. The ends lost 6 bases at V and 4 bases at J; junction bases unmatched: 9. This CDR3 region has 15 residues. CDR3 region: CASSDEGQGVYGYTF. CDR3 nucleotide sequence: TGTGCCAGCAGCGATGAGGGACAGGGAGTCTATGGCTACACCTTC.